The TCR beta chain under discussion was sequenced for a study of cytomegalovirus exposure and HLA in healthy donors. The study's findings and limits: In vitro confirmation showed three CMV-associated chains to be CMV antigen specific.

Germline-derived CDR1 and CDR2 are ENHRY and SYGVKD. This CDR3 is 13 amino acids long. The V and J ends lost 5 bases and 8 bases, in that order; junction bases with no gene match: 6. About this clone: Its target is not known.

Sequenced by immunoSEQ multiplex PCR; TCRdb stores in-frame clones only, minus some. The sample lists about 150,000 clones, around 88% occurring once. This sequence joins TRBV10-3 and TRBJ1-2, with 9 bases that match TRBD1. This clonotype originated in a man between 18 and 35 years old in good health and CMV-seropositive. Material for sequencing was PBMCs. CDR3 bases: TGTGCCATCAGTCCACAGGGGGCGAGAGGCTACACCTTC. This gives the protein CAISPQGARGYTF.